These 29 T cell receptor beta chains were sequenced from one sample in a study of blood T cell repertoires in COVID-19. Measured with immunoSEQ multiplex PCR; TCRdb has only the in-frame clones, and not every one. This sample has over 100,000 clones, with 75% to 85% found just once. The sequenced sample was peripheral blood. Receptors originate from a man between 60 and 75 years old with acute or convalescent COVID-19.

V and J are TRBV19 and TRBJ2-7; 7 bases fit TRBD1. CDR1 and CDR2 (germline): LNHDA, SQIVND (reference sequence). With 7 bases clipped from V and 0 bases from J, the junction kept 9 bases outside the gene matches. The CDR3 loop spans 15 amino acids. The CDR3 DNA follows: TGTGCCAGTACCGCCAACCGGGACAGCTCCTACGAGCAGTACTTC. Translation gives CASTANRDSSYEQYF.

The genes are TRBV1 and TRBJ2-7; the table assigns TRBD2, which was not confirmed against the DNA. TRBV1 is noted as a pseudogene. The CDR3 extends over 17 amino acids. CDR3: CTSSQAGTSASSYEQYF. The CDR3 DNA sequence: TGCACCAGCAGCCAGGCCGGGACTAGCGCTAGCTCCTACGAGCAGTACTTC.

In this sample, this clone turned up a few times. The V call is TRBV9, the J call TRBJ1-3; TRBD1 agrees at 7 bases. V lost 7 bases and J lost 0; bases outside the gene matches: 10. CDR1 SGDLS and CDR2 YYNGEE come from the germline V gene. The CDR3 runs 16 residues. Here the CDR3 DNA reads TGTGCCAGCGATCGGGGACAGTTCTTCTCTGGAAACACCATATATTTT. This encodes CASDRGQFFSGNTIYF.

This clone appeared a single time. J is TRBJ2-2 and V is TRBV29-1; 11 positions agree with TRBD2. Germline CDR1 is SQVTM and CDR2 is ANQGSEA. Trimming took 6 bases from V and 9 from J; bases not matched to a gene: 15. This CDR3 is 16 amino acids long. CDR3 sequence: CSVPNLGSGRARELFF. CDR3 nucleotides: TGCAGCGTCCCTAACCTCGGTAGCGGGAGGGCCCGGGAGCTGTTTTTT.

This clone was seen a single time. The V gene is TRBV10-3, the J gene TRBJ1-4, with no clear D. The CDR3 is made up of 15 amino acids. Trimming removed 6 bases from V and 8 bases from J, with 19 bases in between. Germline lookup yields CDR1 ENHRY and CDR2 SYGVKD. The CDR3 loop reads CAISPTNTKGEKLFF. The DNA for the CDR3 is TGTGCCATCAGCCCGACTAACACTAAGGGAGAAAAACTGTTTTTT.

The chain couples TRBV7-2 to TRBJ2-5, with 9 bases aligning to TRBD2. With V trimmed by 5 bases and J by 2 bases, 9 bases remained unmatched. CDR1 and CDR2 from the germline V gene are SGHTA and FQGNSA. The CDR3 is 16 amino acids. The CDR3, as DNA: TGTGCCAGCAGCACCGGACTAGCGAGGGGGCAAGAGACCCAGTACTTC. The encoded protein is CASSTGLARGQETQYF. Variable domain in full (rest from reference TRBV7-2 and TRBJ2-5): GAGVSQSPSNKVTEKGKDVELRCDPISGHTALYWYRQSLGQGLEFLIYFQGNSAPDKSGLPSDRFSAERTGGSVSTLTIQRTQQEDSAVYLCASSTGLARGQETQYFGPGTRLLVL.

The chain uses TRBV9 and TRBJ2-5, with 9 bases aligning to TRBD1. This CDR3 has 16 residues. From germline, CDR1 is SGDLS and CDR2 YYNGEE. The J segment lost 5 bases and the V segment lost 0 bases, leaving 8 bases of the junction unmatched. The CDR3 loop is CASSVDLGQGGETQYF. CDR3 bases: TGTGCCAGCAGCGTAGACCTGGGACAGGGCGGGGAGACCCAGTACTTC.

This clone was counted only a few times. V gene TRBV7-9 combines with J gene TRBJ1-5, with 9 bases aligning to TRBD1. The CDR3 runs to 16 residues. Trimming removed 1 base from V and 0 bases from J; junction bases left unmatched: 1. Germline V gene data show CDR1 as SEHNR and CDR2 as FQNEAQ (reference sequence). In DNA form, the CDR3 reads TGTGCCAGCAGCTTAGGGGACAGGGATAGCAATCAGCCCCAGCATTTT. Translation gives CASSLGDRDSNQPQHF.

The CDR3 DNA is TGTGCCAGCAGCTTAGGGGCCGGCTCTGGAAACACCATATATTTT. This sequence encodes CASSLGAGSGNTIYF. The gene calls are TRBV11-3 and TRBJ1-3; D is unclear. In germline, CDR1 is SGHNT, CDR2 YENEEA. The CDR3 sequence is 15 residues long. V gave up 1 base and J gave up 0 bases, with 7 bases separating them.

This clone has a single count. The chain joins TRBV5-1 to TRBJ2-3; D is unresolved. Germline CDR1 reads SGHRS; CDR2 reads YFSETQ. This CDR3 is 12 amino acids long. V was cut by 5 bases and J by 1 base, with 5 bases left in between. The CDR3 DNA reads TGCGCCAGCAGGCAGGGCACAGATACGCAGTATTTT. It codes for CASRQGTDTQYF.

CDR3 sequence (DNA): TGTGCCACCAGCAGAGATGTTGGACAGGCCACATATGGCTACACCTTC. This codes for CATSRDVGQATYGYTF. This chain joins TRBV15 and TRBJ1-2; 7 bases align to TRBD1. CDR1 and CDR2 from the germline V gene are LNHNV and YYDKDF (reference sequence). Trimming removed 0 bases from V and 5 bases from J; junction bases left unmatched: 9. CDR3 length equals 16 residues.

This rearrangement joins TRBV7-9 to TRBJ1-1, with 7 nucleotides matching TRBD1. The CDR3 is 19 residues long. Germline CDR1 is SEHNR and CDR2 is FQNEAQ (reference sequence). Trimming cost V 3 bases and J 1 base; bases outside gene matches: 17. In DNA, the CDR3 is TGTGCCAGCAGCTTCGGCACAGGGGCGCGTCAATACAAGAACACTGAAGCTTTCTTT. Amino acids: CASSFGTGARQYKNTEAFF.

The CDR3 spells CASSKAPTSGRANDYNEQFF. CDR3 nucleotides: TGTGCCAGCAGCAAAGCCCCCACTAGCGGGAGGGCCAATGACTACAATGAGCAGTTCTTC. The rearrangement links TRBV21-1 to TRBJ2-1; the table's D call, TRBD2, has no DNA check behind it. TRBV21-1 is a pseudogene segment. CDR3 length: 20 amino acids.

The chain links TRBV20-1 to TRBJ1-2; the D is unclear. The length of the CDR3 is 14 residues. In germline, CDR1 is DFQATT, CDR2 SNEGSKA (reference sequence). Trimming pared 6 bases from V and 8 bases from J, leaving 22 bases between. This chain's CDR3 is CSASPLQDLMGYTF. CDR3 nucleotides: TGCAGTGCCAGTCCCCTTCAGGATCTAATGGGCTACACCTTC.

The CDR3 spells CASSIPLGGNEKLFF. The CDR3 region has the DNA TGTGCCAGTAGTATCCCACTTGGAGGGAATGAAAAACTGTTTTTT. This chain joins TRBV19 and TRBJ1-4, with no clear D. V dropped 3 bases and J dropped 5 bases, with 13 bases sitting between them. This CDR3 is built from 15 residues. Looked up from germline, CDR1 is LNHDA and CDR2 is SQIVND (reference sequence).

As DNA, the CDR3 is TGTGCCACCAGTCCTGGACTATACAATGAGCAGTTCTTC. It translates to CATSPGLYNEQFF. The V call is TRBV15, the J call TRBJ2-1, with a possible D match to TRBD2 (6 bases). This CDR3 has 13 amino acids. V was clipped by 6 bases and J by 4 bases, with 10 bases between them. CDR1 LNHNV and CDR2 YYDKDF come from the germline V gene (reference sequence).

The chain has TRBV9 and TRBJ2-1, with TRBD2 matching 12 bases. Germline V CDR1 and CDR2: SGDLS, YYNGEE. The length of the CDR3 is 16 residues. J gave up 3 bases and V 0 bases, and 1 base lay outside the gene matches. DNA for the CDR3: TGTGCCAGCAGCGTAGGACTAGCGGGGGTCTACAATGAGCAGTTCTTC. Protein: CASSVGLAGVYNEQFF.

This clone was detected once. V usage is TRBV5-1 and J usage is TRBJ2-4, with D maybe TRBD2 (5 bases). The germline V and J ends were trimmed by 4 bases and 7 bases, with 18 bases remaining between them. In germline, CDR1 is SGHRS, CDR2 YFSETQ. The CDR3 has 15 residues. The CDR3 region has the DNA TGCGCCAGCAGCCCCGGAGCCGGGGTGGGGAACATTCAGTACTTC. Its protein product is CASSPGAGVGNIQYF. The full variable domain, its missing parts supplied by reference TRBV5-1 and TRBJ2-4, is KAGVTQTPRYLIKTRGQQVTLSCSPISGHRSVSWYQQTPGQGLQFLFEYFSETQRNKGNFPGRFSGRQFSNSRSEMNVSTLELGDSALYLCASSPGAGVGNIQYFGAGTRLSVL.

The chain employs TRBV4-1 and TRBJ2-7; weak D call: TRBD1 (6 bases). Trimming took off 1 base at V and 3 bases at J, with 13 bases between the two ends. The CDR3 spans 15 residues. The germline gives CDR1 MGHRA, CDR2 YSYEKL. This CDR3 is CASSQGSQGVYEQYF. In DNA form, the CDR3 reads TGCGCCAGCAGCCAAGGTTCACAGGGAGTCTACGAGCAGTACTTC.

The CDR3 here is CASSYRPGEEYEQYF. For the CDR3, the DNA is TGTGCCAGCAGTTACCGACCCGGGGAAGAGTACGAGCAGTACTTC. V usage is TRBV6-5 and J usage is TRBJ2-7, with D possibly matching TRBD2 (5 bases). The CDR3 loop spans 15 amino acids. V lost 2 bases, J lost 4 bases, and 15 bases lay in between. Germline CDR1 reads MNHEY; CDR2 reads SVGAGI.

The chain carries TRBV6-5 and TRBJ1-6, with D tentatively TRBD1 (5 bases). This CDR3 comprises 12 residues. Trimming cost V 6 bases and J 10 bases, with 10 bases left between them. The germline V gene encodes CDR1 MNHEY and CDR2 SVGAGI. The CDR3 nucleotides read TGTGCCAGCAGCCCCCCAGGGTCACCCCTCCACTTT. It translates to CASSPPGSPLHF.

J is TRBJ2-1 and V is TRBV19; perhaps TRBD1 as D (5 bases). Trimming took off 3 bases at V and 4 bases at J, with 10 bases between the two ends. CDR1 is LNHDA, CDR2 SQIVND, per germline (reference sequence). This CDR3 is 14 amino acids long. The CDR3 region is CASSMIAGYNEQFF. CDR3 sequence (DNA): TGTGCCAGTAGTATGATAGCAGGGTACAATGAGCAGTTCTTC.

The chain joins TRBV18 to TRBJ1-2; D not certain. Trimming took off 3 bases at V and 0 bases at J, with 8 bases between the two ends. Germline CDR1 reads KGHSH; CDR2 reads LQKENI. CDR3 length: 14 amino acids. The CDR3 reads CASSPVQSNYGYTF. In DNA, the CDR3 is TGTGCCAGCTCACCCGTCCAGTCTAACTATGGCTACACCTTC.

The chain combines TRBV20-1 with TRBJ2-5, with 9 bases lining up with TRBD2. Per the germline V gene, CDR1 is DFQATT and CDR2 is SNEGSKA (reference sequence). V shed 3 bases, J shed 1 base, and the junction held 6 bases outside the gene matches. This CDR3 region has 15 residues. In DNA form, the CDR3 reads TGCAGTGCTAGTAGGTCTAGCGGGGTCCAAGAGACCCAGTACTTC. It translates to CSASRSSGVQETQYF.

V usage is TRBV5-4 and J usage is TRBJ2-5, with 9 bases aligning to TRBD2. V was clipped by 2 bases and J by 3 bases; unmatched bases: 5. The CDR3 covers 15 residues. The germline CDR1 and CDR2 sequences are SGHNT and YYREEE (reference sequence). As DNA, the CDR3 is TGTGCCAGCAGCTTAAAGCTAGCGGGAAAAGAGACCCAGTACTTC. Its translation: CASSLKLAGKETQYF. The full variable domain, with the rest looked up from reference TRBV5-4 and TRBJ2-5, is ETGVTQSPTHLIKTRGQQVTLRCSSQSGHNTVSWYQQALGQGPQFIFQYYREEENGRGNFPPRFSGLQFPNYSSELNVNALELDDSALYLCASSLKLAGKETQYFGPGTRLLVL.

J is TRBJ2-7 and V is TRBV21-1; the table names TRBD1, a call not compared with the DNA. TRBV21-1 is a known pseudogene. The CDR3 has 13 residues. The CDR3: CASGTGGLHEQYF. CDR3 DNA sequence: TGTGCCTCGGGGACAGGGGGTTTACACGAGCAGTACTTC.

The V gene is TRBV6-1, the J gene TRBJ1-1; tentatively, D is TRBD1 (6 bases). The V end was cut by 3 bases, the J end by 5 bases, with 19 bases between. Germline-derived CDR1 and CDR2 are MNHNS and SASEGT. The CDR3 runs 16 residues. This CDR3 is CASSDRLTGMRTEAFF. The CDR3 bases are TGTGCCAGCAGTGACCGGCTTACAGGGATGAGAACTGAAGCTTTCTTT.

This clone was counted only a few times. The chain is built from TRBV10-1 and TRBJ2-3; 7 nucleotides align to TRBD2. Germline trimming cut 11 bases from V and 4 bases from J; bases unmatched to any gene: 9. Looked up from germline, CDR1 is WNHNN and CDR2 is SYGVQD (reference sequence). The CDR3 sequence is 13 residues long. The chain's CDR3 is CASGRIGADTQYF. The CDR3 region has the DNA TGCGCCTCCGGGAGGATTGGGGCAGATACGCAGTATTTT.

The chain uses TRBV2 and TRBJ2-2; a possible D gene is TRBD1 (7 bases). In germline, CDR1 is SNHLY, CDR2 FYNNEI. The CDR3 covers 15 residues. Trimming took off 6 bases at V and 4 bases at J, with 15 bases between the two ends. The CDR3 DNA is TGTGCCAGCAGGGGGGCAGGGGGGATCACCGGGGAGCTGTTTTTT. This translates into CASRGAGGITGELFF.